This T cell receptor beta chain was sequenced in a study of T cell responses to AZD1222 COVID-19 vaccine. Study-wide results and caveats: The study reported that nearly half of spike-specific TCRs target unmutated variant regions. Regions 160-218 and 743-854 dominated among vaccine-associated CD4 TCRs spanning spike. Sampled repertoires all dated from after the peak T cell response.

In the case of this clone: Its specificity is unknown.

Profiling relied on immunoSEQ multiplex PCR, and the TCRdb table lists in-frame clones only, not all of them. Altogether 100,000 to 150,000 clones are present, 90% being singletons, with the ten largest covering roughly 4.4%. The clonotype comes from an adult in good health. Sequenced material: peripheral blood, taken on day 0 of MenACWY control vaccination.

The CDR3 region has the DNA TGTGCCAGCAGGGGACAGGGGGGAGGCTATGGCTACACCTTC. This encodes CASRGQGGGYGYTF. The chain combines TRBV27 with TRBJ1-2, with 11 bases that match TRBD1. The CDR3 has 14 residues. Unmatched junction bases numbered 4, after V lost 6 bases and J lost 4 bases. Germline V gene lookup returns CDR1 MNHEY and CDR2 SMNVEV (reference sequence).